The present entry profiles one TCR beta chain with its context. The entry originates in a study of blood T cell repertoires in COVID-19. This CDR3 has 14 amino acids. CDR1 is SGHRS, CDR2 YFSETQ, per germline. With 0 bases removed from V and 4 bases from J, the gap between germline ends came to 10 bases. The repertoire was sequenced with immunoSEQ multiplex PCR; TCRdb's copy has only in-frame clones and lacks some. The sample lists a few hundred thousand clones, roughly 81% occurring once. The clonotype comes from a woman between 45 and 60 years old who had been exposed to COVID-19. The rearrangement links TRBV5-1 to TRBJ2-5; D perhaps matches TRBD2 (6 bases). The sample taken for sequencing was PBMCs or T cells enriched from blood (not recorded which). CDR3 DNA: TGCGCCAGCAGCTTGGCGGGGGACCCAGAGACCCAGTACTTC. Protein product: CASSLAGDPETQYF.